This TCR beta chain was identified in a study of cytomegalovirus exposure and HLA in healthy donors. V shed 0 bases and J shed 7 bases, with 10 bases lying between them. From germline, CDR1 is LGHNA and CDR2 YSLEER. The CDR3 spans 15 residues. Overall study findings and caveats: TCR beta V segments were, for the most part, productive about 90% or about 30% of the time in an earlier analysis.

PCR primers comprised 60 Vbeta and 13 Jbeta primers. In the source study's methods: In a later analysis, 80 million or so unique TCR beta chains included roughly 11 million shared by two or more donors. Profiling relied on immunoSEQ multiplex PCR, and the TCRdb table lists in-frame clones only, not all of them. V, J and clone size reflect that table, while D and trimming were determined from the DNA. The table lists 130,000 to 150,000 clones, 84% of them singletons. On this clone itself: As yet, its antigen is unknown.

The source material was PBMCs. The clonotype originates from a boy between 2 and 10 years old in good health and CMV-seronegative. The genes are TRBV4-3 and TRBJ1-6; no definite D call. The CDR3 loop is CASSQDAGLNSPLHF. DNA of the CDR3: TGCGCCAGCAGCCAAGATGCGGGCCTCAATTCACCCCTCCACTTT.